The source of this T cell receptor beta chain is a study of blood T cell repertoires in COVID-19. Assay used: immunoSEQ multiplex PCR; TCRdb lists only in-frame clones, some missing. The table includes 250,000 to 400,000 clones, roughly 86% detected once. This clone was detected once. The CDR3 is 17 residues long. V shed 1 base and J shed 5 bases, with 17 bases lying between them. The V gene's germline CDR1 is KGHSH and CDR2 LQKENI. The TCR was taken from a woman aged 25 to 39 who had recovered from COVID-19. The V call is TRBV18, the J call TRBJ1-4, with D perhaps matching TRBD1 (5 bases). Sequences were obtained from PBMCs or T cells enriched from blood (not recorded which). The chain's CDR3 is CASSPRQLSSGNEKLFF. As DNA, the CDR3 is TGTGCCAGCTCACCACGACAGCTTAGCTCAGGGAATGAAAAACTGTTTTTT.